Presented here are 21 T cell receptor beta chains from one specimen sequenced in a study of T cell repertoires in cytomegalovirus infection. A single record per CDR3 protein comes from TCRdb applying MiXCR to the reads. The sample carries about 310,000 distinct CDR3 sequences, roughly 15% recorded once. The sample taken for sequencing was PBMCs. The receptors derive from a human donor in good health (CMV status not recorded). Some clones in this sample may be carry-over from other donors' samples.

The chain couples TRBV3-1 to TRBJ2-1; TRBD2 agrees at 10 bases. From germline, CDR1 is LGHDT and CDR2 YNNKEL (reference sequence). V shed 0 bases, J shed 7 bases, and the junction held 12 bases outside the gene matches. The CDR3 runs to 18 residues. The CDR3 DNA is TGTGCCAGCAGCCAAGATCCCAGCGGGGGGGCCGTTCTTAATGAGCAGTTCTTC. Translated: CASSQDPSGGAVLNEQFF.

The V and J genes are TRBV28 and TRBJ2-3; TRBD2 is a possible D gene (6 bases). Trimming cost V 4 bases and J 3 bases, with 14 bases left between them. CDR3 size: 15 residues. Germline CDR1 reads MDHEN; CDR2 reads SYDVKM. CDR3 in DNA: TGTGCCAGCAGTTCCGGGGGTCCTTATACAGATACGCAGTATTTT. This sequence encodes CASSSGGPYTDTQYF.

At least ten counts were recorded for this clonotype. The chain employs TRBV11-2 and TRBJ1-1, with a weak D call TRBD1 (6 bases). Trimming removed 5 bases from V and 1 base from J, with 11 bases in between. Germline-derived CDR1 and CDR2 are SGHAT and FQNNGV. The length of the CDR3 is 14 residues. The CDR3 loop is CASSPGAANTEAFF. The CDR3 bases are TGTGCCAGCAGCCCGGGGGCGGCGAACACTGAAGCTTTCTTT.

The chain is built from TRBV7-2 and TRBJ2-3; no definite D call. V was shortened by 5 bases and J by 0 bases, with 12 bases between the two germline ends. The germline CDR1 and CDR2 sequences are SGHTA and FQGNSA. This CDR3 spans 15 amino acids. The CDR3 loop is CASSPVLISTDTQYF. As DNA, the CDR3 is TGTGCCAGCAGCCCGGTACTAATAAGCACAGATACGCAGTATTTT. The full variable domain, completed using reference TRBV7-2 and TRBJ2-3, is GAGVSQSPSNKVTEKGKDVELRCDPISGHTALYWYRQSLGQGLEFLIYFQGNSAPDKSGLPSDRFSAERTGGSVSTLTIQRTQQEDSAVYLCASSPVLISTDTQYFGPGTRLTVL.

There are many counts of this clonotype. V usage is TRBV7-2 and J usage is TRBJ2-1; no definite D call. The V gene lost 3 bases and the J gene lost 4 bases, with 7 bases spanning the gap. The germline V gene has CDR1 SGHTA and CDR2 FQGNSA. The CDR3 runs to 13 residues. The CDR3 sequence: CASSLMIYNEQFF. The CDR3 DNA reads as TGTGCCAGCAGCTTGATGATTTACAATGAGCAGTTCTTC.

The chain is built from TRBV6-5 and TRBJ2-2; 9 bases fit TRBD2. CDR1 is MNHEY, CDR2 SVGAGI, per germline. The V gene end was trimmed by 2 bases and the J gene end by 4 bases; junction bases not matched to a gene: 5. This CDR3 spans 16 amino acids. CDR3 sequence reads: CASSYRLRGGTGELFF. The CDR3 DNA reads TGTGCCAGCAGTTACCGGCTGCGGGGGGGCACCGGGGAGCTGTTTTTT.

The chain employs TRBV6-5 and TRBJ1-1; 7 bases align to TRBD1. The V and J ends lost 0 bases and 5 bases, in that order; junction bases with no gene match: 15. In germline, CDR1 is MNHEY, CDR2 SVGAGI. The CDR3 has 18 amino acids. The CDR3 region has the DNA TGTGCCAGCAGTTACTCCCGTTCGGGAGGGGGCTTGGTAACTGAAGCTTTCTTT. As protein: CASSYSRSGGGLVTEAFF.

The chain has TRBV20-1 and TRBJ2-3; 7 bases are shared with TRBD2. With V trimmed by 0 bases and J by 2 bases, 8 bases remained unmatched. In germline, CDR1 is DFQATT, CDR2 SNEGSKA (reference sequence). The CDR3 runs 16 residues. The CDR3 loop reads CSARDITSENTDTQYF. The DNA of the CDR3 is TGCAGTGCTAGAGATATAACTAGCGAGAACACAGATACGCAGTATTTT.

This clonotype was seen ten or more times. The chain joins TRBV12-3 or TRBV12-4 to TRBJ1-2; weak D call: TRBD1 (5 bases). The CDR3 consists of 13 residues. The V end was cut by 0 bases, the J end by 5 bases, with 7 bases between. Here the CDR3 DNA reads TGTGCCAGCAGTTTAGCGGGACGGTATGGCTACACCTTC. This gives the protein CASSLAGRYGYTF.

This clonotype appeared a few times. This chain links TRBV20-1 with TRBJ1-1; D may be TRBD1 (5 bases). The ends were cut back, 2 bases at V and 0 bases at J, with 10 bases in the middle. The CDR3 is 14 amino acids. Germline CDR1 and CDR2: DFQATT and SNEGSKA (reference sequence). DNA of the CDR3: TGCAGTGCTAGAAGAGCAGGGATGAACACTGAAGCTTTCTTT. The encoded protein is CSARRAGMNTEAFF.

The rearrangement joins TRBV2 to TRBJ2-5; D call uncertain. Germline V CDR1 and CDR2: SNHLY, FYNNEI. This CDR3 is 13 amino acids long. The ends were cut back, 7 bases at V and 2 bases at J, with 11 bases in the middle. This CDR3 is CASNIRMQETQYF. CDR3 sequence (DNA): TGTGCCAGCAACATAAGGATGCAAGAGACCCAGTACTTC.

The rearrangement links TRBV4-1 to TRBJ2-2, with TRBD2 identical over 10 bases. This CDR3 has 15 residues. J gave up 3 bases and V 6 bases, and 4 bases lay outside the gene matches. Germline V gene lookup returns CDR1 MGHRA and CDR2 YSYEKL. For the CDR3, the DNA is TGCGCCAGCAGGCCTAGCGGGGGTTACACCGGGGAGCTGTTTTTT. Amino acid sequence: CASRPSGGYTGELFF.

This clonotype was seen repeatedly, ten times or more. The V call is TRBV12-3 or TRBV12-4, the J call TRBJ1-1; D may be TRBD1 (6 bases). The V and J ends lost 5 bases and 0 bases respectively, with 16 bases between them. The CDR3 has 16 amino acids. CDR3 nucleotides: TGTGCCAGCAGTCCAACTACAGGGTTCATGAACACTGAAGCTTTCTTT. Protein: CASSPTTGFMNTEAFF.

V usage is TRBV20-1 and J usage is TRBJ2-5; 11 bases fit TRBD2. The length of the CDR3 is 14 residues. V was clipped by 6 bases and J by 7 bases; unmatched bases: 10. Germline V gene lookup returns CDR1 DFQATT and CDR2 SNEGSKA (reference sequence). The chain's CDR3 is CSAILAGGPMTQYF. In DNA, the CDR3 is TGCAGTGCCATCCTAGCGGGGGGCCCTATGACCCAGTACTTC.

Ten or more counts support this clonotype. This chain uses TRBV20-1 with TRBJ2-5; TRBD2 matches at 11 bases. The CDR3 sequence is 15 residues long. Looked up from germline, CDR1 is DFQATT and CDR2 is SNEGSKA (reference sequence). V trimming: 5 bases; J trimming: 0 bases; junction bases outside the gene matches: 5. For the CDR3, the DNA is TGCAGTGCTTCTCCTAGCGGGGGGTACCAAGAGACCCAGTACTTC. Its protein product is CSASPSGGYQETQYF.

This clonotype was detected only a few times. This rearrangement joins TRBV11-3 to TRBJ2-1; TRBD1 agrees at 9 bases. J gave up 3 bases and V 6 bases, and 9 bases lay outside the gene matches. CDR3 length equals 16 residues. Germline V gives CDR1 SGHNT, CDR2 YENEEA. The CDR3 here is CASSPLGTGSYNEQFF. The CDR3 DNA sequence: TGTGCCAGCAGTCCTCTTGGGACAGGGAGCTACAATGAGCAGTTCTTC.

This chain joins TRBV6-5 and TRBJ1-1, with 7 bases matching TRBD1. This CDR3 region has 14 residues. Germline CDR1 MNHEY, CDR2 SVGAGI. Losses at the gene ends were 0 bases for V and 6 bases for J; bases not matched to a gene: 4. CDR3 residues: CASSYSNRGAEAFF. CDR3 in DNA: TGTGCCAGCAGTTACTCGAACAGGGGCGCTGAAGCTTTCTTT.

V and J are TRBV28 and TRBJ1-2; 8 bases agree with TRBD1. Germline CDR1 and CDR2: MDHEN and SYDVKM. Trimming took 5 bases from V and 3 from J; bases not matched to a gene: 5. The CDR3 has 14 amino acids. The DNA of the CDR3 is TGTGCCAGCAGTAAGACAGGGGTTGACTATGGCTACACCTTC. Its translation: CASSKTGVDYGYTF.

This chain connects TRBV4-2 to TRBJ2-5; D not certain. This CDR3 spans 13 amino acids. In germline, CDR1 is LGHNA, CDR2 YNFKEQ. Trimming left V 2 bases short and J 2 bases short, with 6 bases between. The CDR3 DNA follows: TGTGCCAGCAGCCAATCACCTCAAGAGACCCAGTACTTC. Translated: CASSQSPQETQYF.

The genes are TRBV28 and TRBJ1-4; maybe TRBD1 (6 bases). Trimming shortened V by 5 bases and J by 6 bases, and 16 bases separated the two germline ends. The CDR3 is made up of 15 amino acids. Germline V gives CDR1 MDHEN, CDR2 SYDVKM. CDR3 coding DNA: TGTGCCAGCAGTGACCGGGACACGGACTATGAAAAACTGTTTTTT. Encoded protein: CASSDRDTDYEKLFF. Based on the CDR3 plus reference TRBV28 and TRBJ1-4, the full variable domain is DVKVTQSSRYLVKRTGEKVFLECVQDMDHENMFWYRQDPGLGLRLIYFSYDVKMKEKGDIPEGYSVSREKKERFSLILESASTNQTSMYLCASSDRDTDYEKLFFGSGTQLSVL.

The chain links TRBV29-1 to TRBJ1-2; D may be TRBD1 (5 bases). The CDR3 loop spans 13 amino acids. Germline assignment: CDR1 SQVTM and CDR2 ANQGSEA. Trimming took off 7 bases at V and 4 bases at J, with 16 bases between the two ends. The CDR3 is CSENRVGGYGYTF. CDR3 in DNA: TGCAGCGAAAACCGGGTCGGGGGCTATGGCTACACCTTC.